These 21 T cell receptor beta chains were all obtained from the same sample, sequenced in a study of Graves' ophthalmopathy and Graves' hyperthyroidism. TCR beta CDR3 amplification used RNA transcripts. HTBI primers were employed in first-round RT-PCR, then a second-round multiplex PCR followed. MiXCR, run by TCRdb on the multiplex PCR reads, gives a single entry per CDR3 protein. In the table there are about 400,000 distinct CDR3 sequences, around 20% of which are singletons. The sequencing input was peripheral blood. All receptors come from a young woman with stable Graves' hyperthyroidism.

This clonotype was seen at least ten times. This sequence joins TRBV7-9 and TRBJ1-2; TRBD1 is a possible D gene (6 bases). CDR3 length: 12 amino acids. V dropped 5 bases and J dropped 7 bases, with 11 bases sitting between them. CDR1 and CDR2 (germline): SEHNR, FQNEAQ (reference sequence). The CDR3 DNA sequence: TGTGCCAGCAGCCCACAGGGATCTGGCTACACCTTC. The encoded protein is CASSPQGSGYTF.

This chain links TRBV12-3 or TRBV12-4 with TRBJ1-2, with a tentative D call TRBD1 (6 bases). Trimming took 6 bases from V and 7 from J, leaving 15 bases between them. The CDR3 totals 13 residues. The CDR3 reads CASRPITGSGYTF. Here the CDR3 DNA reads TGTGCCAGCAGGCCGATAACAGGGAGTGGCTACACCTTC.

The V gene is TRBV6-5, the J gene TRBJ2-7; 10 nucleotides align to TRBD1. The CDR3 loop spans 16 amino acids. From germline, CDR1 is MNHEY and CDR2 SVGAGI. The J segment lost 3 bases and the V segment lost 4 bases, leaving 9 bases of the junction unmatched. The CDR3: CASSSPNRDRGYEQYF. The CDR3 bases are TGTGCCAGCAGTTCCCCCAACCGGGACAGGGGCTACGAGCAGTACTTC.

This clonotype was picked up many times. The rearrangement links TRBV19 to TRBJ2-5; the match to TRBD1 covers 12 bases. CDR1 and CDR2 (germline): LNHDA, SQIVND (reference sequence). Unmatched junction bases numbered 6, after V lost 7 bases and J lost 0 bases. The CDR3 covers 16 residues. CDR3 bases: TGTGCCAGTACCTCCGGGACAGGGGGCCACCAAGAGACCCAGTACTTC. It is translated as CASTSGTGGHQETQYF.

At least ten counts were recorded for this clonotype. This sequence joins TRBV25-1 and TRBJ2-7; tentatively, D is TRBD1 (5 bases). Germline CDR1 is MGHDK and CDR2 is SYGVNS. This CDR3 region has 15 residues. Trimming pared 3 bases from V and 2 bases from J, leaving 14 bases between. CDR3 loop: CASSDPTRQTYEQYF. CDR3 DNA sequence: TGTGCCAGCAGTGACCCCACCCGACAGACCTACGAGCAGTACTTC.

This clonotype showed up many times. The rearrangement uses TRBV6-5 and TRBJ1-6; 7 bases agree with TRBD1. V was clipped by 2 bases and J by 7 bases; unmatched bases: 5. CDR3 length: 15 amino acids. Looked up from germline, CDR1 is MNHEY and CDR2 is SVGAGI. CDR3 DNA sequence: TGTGCCAGCAGTTACGGAGGGGGCCAGAATTCACCCCTCCACTTT. Its protein product is CASSYGGGQNSPLHF.

This clonotype was detected many times. The CDR3 sequence: CASSPGQGARAFF. CDR3 DNA: TGCGCCAGCAGTCCCGGACAGGGGGCGAGAGCTTTCTTT. The V call is TRBV10-1, the J call TRBJ1-1; 11 nucleotides align to TRBD1. Trimming at V came to 5 bases and at J to 10 bases, leaving 6 bases not matched to a gene. The CDR3 is made up of 13 amino acids. Germline assignment: CDR1 WNHNN and CDR2 SYGVQD (reference sequence).

In its sample, this clonotype was seen many times. The rearrangement links TRBV19 to TRBJ2-7; 9 nucleotides match TRBD2. CDR3 length: 15 amino acids. V dropped 5 bases and J dropped 2; count of bases not matched to a gene: 7. CDR1 is LNHDA and CDR2 is SQIVND in the germline V gene (reference sequence). CDR3 in DNA: TGTGCCAGTAGTCCCGGCGGGAGGGCCGCCTACGAGCAGTACTTC. Translating it yields CASSPGGRAAYEQYF.

The V call is TRBV20-1, the J call TRBJ2-7; D is possibly TRBD2 (7 bases). CDR1 and CDR2 from the germline V gene are DFQATT and SNEGSKA (reference sequence). The V gene lost 5 bases and the J gene lost 2 bases, with 16 bases spanning the gap. This CDR3 has 14 amino acids. The CDR3 is CSAQRGRDTYEQYF. The CDR3 DNA follows: TGCAGTGCTCAAAGAGGGAGGGACACCTACGAGCAGTACTTC.

This clonotype was detected ten times or more. The genes are TRBV11-2 and TRBJ2-7; maybe TRBD2 (5 bases). CDR1 and CDR2 (germline): SGHAT, FQNNGV. This CDR3 has 16 amino acids. Trimming removed 0 bases at V and 1 base at J, with 13 bases between. The CDR3 DNA follows: TGTGCCAGCAGCTTAGACAGCGGACCCCCTTCCTACGAGCAGTACTTC. This gives the protein CASSLDSGPPSYEQYF.

This clonotype showed up just once. The chain employs TRBV6-5 and TRBJ1-2, with 8 bases lining up with TRBD1. The CDR3 has 15 amino acids. Germline-derived CDR1 and CDR2 are MNHEY and SVGAGI. After removal of 0 bases from V and 4 bases from J, the junction contained 4 bases not matched to a gene. CDR3 bases: TGTGCCAGCAGTTACTCGGACAGGGCTAGCTATGGCTACACCTTC. This encodes CASSYSDRASYGYTF.

This clonotype was seen many times. The J gene is TRBJ2-5, the V gene TRBV20-1; the D gene is possibly TRBD2 (6 bases). The V end lost 4 bases, the J end lost 5 bases, and 23 bases lay between the germline ends. This CDR3 is 16 amino acids long. The germline V gene has CDR1 DFQATT and CDR2 SNEGSKA (reference sequence). The CDR3 sequence is CSAIATEGSKRETQYF. CDR3 sequence (DNA): TGCAGTGCTATCGCGACGGAGGGGTCTAAGAGGGAGACCCAGTACTTC.

This clonotype was seen many times. The chain employs TRBV6-2 or TRBV6-3 and TRBJ2-7; no clear D. Germline V CDR1 and CDR2: MNHEY, SVGEGT. The CDR3 length is 13 residues. Deletions cut 7 bases from V and 2 bases from J, with 12 bases between. CDR3: CASTPGPTYEQYF. CDR3 nucleotides: TGTGCCAGCACCCCCGGTCCTACCTACGAGCAGTACTTC.

CDR3 sequence reads: CASSLVTGDGYTF. The CDR3 DNA sequence: TGTGCCAGCAGCTTAGTTACAGGGGATGGCTACACCTTC. This chain uses TRBV7-3 with TRBJ1-2; 7 positions agree with TRBD1. CDR1 and CDR2 (germline): SGHTA, FQGTGA. V shed 2 bases and J 6 bases; nucleotides not matched to a gene: 3. CDR3 length equals 13 residues.

Only a few counts were recorded for this clonotype. The V and J genes are TRBV19 and TRBJ2-7; 8 bases are shared with TRBD2. Germline V lookup: CDR1 LNHDA, CDR2 SQIVND (reference sequence). The CDR3 length is 14 residues. The V segment lost 7 bases and the J segment 2 bases; nucleotides outside the gene matches: 7. The CDR3 DNA follows: TGTGCCAGTAATCCGGGACTAGGCCCCTACGAGCAGTACTTC. It codes for CASNPGLGPYEQYF. The full variable domain, rest sourced from reference TRBV19 and TRBJ2-7, is DGGITQSPKYLFRKEGQNVTLSCEQNLNHDAMYWYRQDPGQGLRLIYYSQIVNDFQKGDIAEGYSVSREKKESFPLTVTSAQKNPTAFYLCASNPGLGPYEQYFGPGTRLTVT.

The genes are TRBV7-9 and TRBJ1-6; possible D gene TRBD1, 5 bases. The V and J ends lost 1 base and 0 bases respectively, with 13 bases between them. Germline V gives CDR1 SEHNR, CDR2 FQNEAQ (reference sequence). This CDR3 has 18 residues. DNA for the CDR3: TGTGCCAGCAGCTTAGTTCCGGCAGGGAGCTCCTATAATTCACCCCTCCACTTT. Protein sequence: CASSLVPAGSSYNSPLHF. Filled out from reference TRBV7-9 and TRBJ1-6, the complete variable domain reads DTGVSQNPRHKITKRGQNVTFRCDPISEHNRLYWYRQTLGQGPEFLTYFQNEAQLEKSRLLSDRFSAERPKGSFSTLEIQRTEQGDSAMYLCASSLVPAGSSYNSPLHFGNGTRLTVT.

The sample holds many counts of this clonotype. This chain uses TRBV6-1 with TRBJ2-5; tentatively, D is TRBD2 (7 bases). V gave up 8 bases and J gave up 7 bases, with 20 bases separating them. Germline V gives CDR1 MNHNS, CDR2 SASEGT. CDR3 length: 14 residues. CDR3 sequence: CASSGLRGGGTQYF. In nucleotides, the CDR3 is TGTGCCAGCTCGGGCCTTAGGGGAGGGGGGACCCAGTACTTC.

This clonotype has at least ten counts. The chain is built from TRBV19 and TRBJ1-1, with D uncertain. With 3 bases removed from V and 6 bases from J, the gap between germline ends came to 14 bases. The CDR3 has 14 residues. Germline loops: CDR1 LNHDA, CDR2 SQIVND (reference sequence). The CDR3 nucleotides are TGTGCCAGTAGTATTCCGGGATTGATTCCTGAAGCTTTCTTT. This codes for CASSIPGLIPEAFF.

The sample holds many counts of this clonotype. The CDR3 bases are TGTGCCAGCAGGGGACTGGACGAGCAGTACTTC. Protein product: CASRGLDEQYF. V is TRBV6-5 and J is TRBJ2-7, with D perhaps TRBD2 (6 bases). The germline V gene has CDR1 MNHEY and CDR2 SVGAGI. The CDR3 totals 11 residues. Trimming took 6 bases from V and 5 from J, leaving 8 bases between them.

There are a few counts of this clonotype. The rearrangement uses TRBV15 and TRBJ2-5, with TRBD2 matching over 7 bases. The trim removed 1 base at V and 4 bases at J, leaving 3 bases unmatched. Per germline, CDR1 LNHNV and CDR2 YYDKDF (reference sequence). The CDR3 length is 14 residues. The CDR3 spells CATSRGEGRETQYF. In DNA, the CDR3 is TGTGCCACCAGCAGAGGGGAGGGTCGAGAGACCCAGTACTTC. The full variable domain, in which reference TRBV15 and TRBJ2-5 provide the parts outside the CDR3, is DAMVIQNPRYQVTQFGKPVTLSCSQTLNHNVMYWYQQKSSQAPKLLFHYYDKDFNNEADTPDNFQSRRPNTSFCFLDIRSPGLGDTAMYLCATSRGEGRETQYFGPGTRLLVL.

Many counts were recorded for this clonotype. J is TRBJ2-2 and V is TRBV11-2, with D tentatively TRBD1 (6 bases). Trimming took 5 bases from V and 0 from J, leaving 10 bases between them. The germline V gene has CDR1 SGHAT and CDR2 FQNNGV. This CDR3 has 15 residues. The CDR3 loop is CASSPWTANTGELFF. The CDR3, as DNA: TGTGCCAGCAGCCCCTGGACAGCGAACACCGGGGAGCTGTTTTTT.